This T cell receptor (beta chain) is drawn from a study of patients and donors after allogeneic stem cell transplantation. TCRdb re-called the RT-PCR reads with MiXCR, one entry per CDR3 protein. Here the sample spans 920,000 or so distinct CDR3 sequences, 15% to 20% being singletons. CDR1 and CDR2 (germline): ENHRY, SYGVKD. CDR3 length equals 15 residues. Trimming pared 3 bases from V and 0 bases from J, leaving 10 bases between. This clonotype was seen repeatedly, ten times or more. This chain uses TRBV10-3 with TRBJ2-3, with D maybe TRBD2 (6 bases). This clonotype was obtained from a human donor who was either an allogeneic HSCT recipient or a stem cell or donor lymphocyte infusion donor (not recorded which). It is not recorded whose cells these are; they may come from a transplant donor. Source material: blood, either unsorted or a sorted T cell fraction (not recorded which). Written as DNA, the CDR3 is TGTGCCATCAGTGACTGGGGGGAAAGCACAGATACGCAGTATTTT. Translated, it gives CAISDWGESTDTQYF.